The 7 T cell receptor beta chains reported below all come from one sample, sequenced in a study of cytomegalovirus exposure and HLA in healthy donors. The PCR was carried out with 60 Vbeta primers and 13 Jbeta primers. The protocol was immunoSEQ multiplex PCR, while the TCRdb copy is restricted to in-frame clones and leaves out a portion. Of roughly 70,000 clones listed, around 78% are singletons. Sample: PBMCs. These TCRs come from a man over 45 in good health and CMV-seronegative.

This clone was seen more than once but under ten times. This chain uses TRBV5-4 with TRBJ2-1, with TRBD2 matching over 15 bases. Germline V CDR1 and CDR2: SGHNT, YYREEE (reference sequence). The CDR3 is 15 amino acids. The V and J ends lost 4 bases and 10 bases, in that order; junction bases with no gene match: 6. The CDR3 sequence: CASSGGLAGGQEQFF. The CDR3 DNA sequence: TGTGCCAGCAGCGGGGGACTAGCGGGAGGCCAAGAGCAGTTCTTC.

This clone was recorded a few times. This sequence joins TRBV5-4 and TRBJ1-1, with TRBD1 as a possible D gene (6 bases). This CDR3 is 15 amino acids long. V was trimmed by 6 bases and J by 3 bases, leaving 18 bases between them. Germline loops: CDR1 SGHNT, CDR2 YYREEE (reference sequence). The CDR3 is CASTNPLRGYTEAFF. CDR3 nucleotides: TGTGCCAGCACCAACCCATTAAGGGGGTACACTGAAGCTTTCTTT.

The rearrangement links TRBV11-2 to TRBJ2-5, with 8 bases matching TRBD2. Trimming cost V 0 bases and J 1 base; bases outside gene matches: 4. CDR1 is SGHAT, CDR2 FQNNGV, per germline. The length of the CDR3 is 16 residues. As DNA, the CDR3 is TGTGCCAGCAGCTTAGATGGCGGGAGGAGCCAAGAGACCCAGTACTTC. It yields the protein CASSLDGGRSQETQYF.

The genes are TRBV30 and TRBJ2-3; TRBD2 might be the D (5 bases). Trimming left V 0 bases short and J 6 bases short, with 7 bases between. CDR3 length: 12 residues. CDR1 GTSNPN and CDR2 SVGIG come from the germline V gene (reference sequence). The CDR3 is CAWSVGGDTQYF. For the CDR3, the DNA is TGTGCCTGGAGTGTAGGCGGGGATACGCAGTATTTT. Drawing the rest from reference TRBV30 and TRBJ2-3, the complete variable domain is SQTIHQWPATLVQPVGSPLSLECTVEGTSNPNLYWYRQAAGRGLQLLFYSVGIGQISSEVPQNLSASRPQDRQFILSSKKLLLSDSGFYLCAWSVGGDTQYFGPGTRLTVL.

In DNA, the CDR3 is TGTGCCAGCAGCTTGTGGCTTCCCTCGGGAAACACCATATATTTT. This sequence encodes CASSLWLPSGNTIYF. This sequence joins TRBV5-5 and TRBJ1-3; D ambiguous. The V end was cut by 1 base, the J end by 4 bases, with 12 bases between. The length of the CDR3 is 15 residues. Germline values: CDR1 SGHKS, CDR2 YYEKEE (reference sequence).

The chain links TRBV5-1 to TRBJ2-3; TRBD2 aligns across 10 bases. The CDR3 runs to 15 residues. The germline gives CDR1 SGHRS, CDR2 YFSETQ. J was trimmed by 5 bases and V by 6 bases; bases with no gene match: 9. This chain's CDR3 is CASTSLLAGVDTQYF. CDR3 nucleotides: TGCGCCAGCACCTCTCTCCTAGCGGGAGTAGATACGCAGTATTTT.

This rearrangement joins TRBV6-6 to TRBJ1-2; no clear D. The CDR3 consists of 12 residues. Per the germline V gene, CDR1 is MNHNY and CDR2 is SVGAGI (reference sequence). V lost 7 bases and J 4 bases, leaving 10 bases between the germline ends. Here the CDR3 DNA reads TGTGCCAGCACCCCGGGGTTCTATGGCTACACCTTC. Its protein product is CASTPGFYGYTF.